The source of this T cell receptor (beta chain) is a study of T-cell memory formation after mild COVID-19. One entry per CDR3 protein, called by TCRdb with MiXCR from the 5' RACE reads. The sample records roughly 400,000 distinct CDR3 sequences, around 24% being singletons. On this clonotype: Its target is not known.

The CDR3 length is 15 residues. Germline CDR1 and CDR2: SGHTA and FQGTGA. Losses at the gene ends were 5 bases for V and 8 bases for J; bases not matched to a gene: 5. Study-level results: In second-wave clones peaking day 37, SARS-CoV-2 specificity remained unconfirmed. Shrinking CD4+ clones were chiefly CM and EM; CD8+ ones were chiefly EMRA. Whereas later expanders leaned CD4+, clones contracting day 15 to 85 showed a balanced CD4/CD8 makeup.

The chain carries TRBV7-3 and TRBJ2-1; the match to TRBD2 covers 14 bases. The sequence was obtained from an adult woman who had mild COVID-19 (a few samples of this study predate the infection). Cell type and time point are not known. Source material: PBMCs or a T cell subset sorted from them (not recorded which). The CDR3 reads CASSTTSGGADEQFF. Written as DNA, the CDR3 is TGTGCCAGCAGCACGACTAGCGGGGGGGCTGATGAGCAGTTCTTC. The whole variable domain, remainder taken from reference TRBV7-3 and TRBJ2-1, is GAGVSQTPSNKVTEKGKYVELRCDPISGHTALYWYRQSLGQGPEFLIYFQGTGAADDSGLPNDRFFAVRPEGSVSTLKIQRTERGDSAVYLCASSTTSGGADEQFFGPGTRLTVL.